The rows below give T cell receptor beta chains drawn from one sample of a study of blood T cell repertoires in COVID-19. The method was immunoSEQ multiplex PCR; TCRdb's version includes in-frame clones alone and lacks a portion of them. This table holds a few hundred thousand clones, around 83% found once. The specimen was PBMCs or T cells enriched from blood (not recorded which). These receptors were obtained from a woman in her forties or fifties who had recovered from COVID-19. The CDR3 runs from the conserved cysteine through the conserved F or W. Each record gives: clone size, V gene, J gene, D gene, CDR3 DNA, CDR3 protein. A D gene is named only where the DNA matches it firmly. Rows give clone size only sometimes, using once, few, many, or a class for an expanded clone.

.	TRBV7-2	TRBJ2-5	TRBD2	TGTGCCAGCAGCTTAGTCGGACTAGCGAACAGGGAGACCCAGTACTTC	CASSLVGLANRETQYF
.	TRBV3-1/TRBV3-2	TRBJ1-2	TRBD1	TGTGCCAGCAGCCTACAGGGGACGGATGGCTACACCTTC	CASSLQGTDGYTF
.	TRBV6-1	TRBJ1-1	TRBD1	TGTGCCAGCAGTGAAGTGGGACAGCAGAACACTGAAGCTTTCTTT	CASSEVGQQNTEAFF
.	TRBV7-2	TRBJ2-1	TRBD2	TGTGCCAGCAGCTTAGAGGCGGGAGTGAAGGGTGAGCAGTTCTTC	CASSLEAGVKGEQFF
.	TRBV7-2	TRBJ1-2	TRBD1	TGTGCCAGCAGCCCCAAAGCCCGGGACAGGGTTGACTACACCTTC	CASSPKARDRVDYTF
.	TRBV30	TRBJ1-1	TRBD1	TGTGCCTGCCGTCCGGGACAGGGGATCAAAGTGACTGAAGCTTTCTTT	CACRPGQGIKVTEAFF
.	TRBV2	TRBJ1-2	TRBD1	TGTGCCAGCAGTGTGGACAGGGGGGGCTATGGCTACACCTTC	CASSVDRGGYGYTF
.	TRBV18	TRBJ1-4	.	TGTGCCAGCTCACTCTTAGCCTTCCCCCGGACAGACGATGAAAAACTGTTTTTT	CASSLLAFPRTDDEKLFF
.	TRBV5-1	TRBJ2-7	TRBD1	TGCGCCAGCAGCTTGGGGGACAGGGAATCCTACGAGCAGTACTTC	CASSLGDRESYEQYF
.	TRBV12-3/TRBV12-4	TRBJ1-2	TRBD1	TGTGCCAGCAGTTTAGGACAGGGCTATGGCTACACCTTC	CASSLGQGYGYTF
.	TRBV27	TRBJ1-4	.	TGTGCCAGCAGCCGAGGACACCTACATGAAAAACTGTTTTTT	CASSRGHLHEKLFF
.	TRBV7-2	TRBJ2-7	.	TGTGCCAGCAGCTTAGGGACAGCCCCTTACGAGCAGTACTTC	CASSLGTAPYEQYF
.	TRBV7-3	TRBJ2-1	.	TGTGCCAGCAGCTCTGGGGCAGGGGAGCAGTTCTTC	CASSSGAGEQFF
few	TRBV15	TRBJ2-7	TRBD2	TGTGCCACCAGCAGACTCGACACCGGGGGGTCCCACGAGCAGTACTTC	CATSRLDTGGSHEQYF
.	TRBV7-9	TRBJ1-6	TRBD1	TGTGCCAGCAGCCAACTAACAGGGGGCTCCTATAATTCACCCCTCCACTTT	CASSQLTGGSYNSPLHF
.	TRBV12-3/TRBV12-4	TRBJ2-7	TRBD1	TGTGCCAGCAGCGGTACAGGGGCCTACGAGCAGTACTTC	CASSGTGAYEQYF
few	TRBV7-2	TRBJ1-2	.	TGTGCCAGCAGCGTTAGTGTCGGGGGGTTGGGTGGCTACACCTTC	CASSVSVGGLGGYTF
.	TRBV5-1	TRBJ2-2	TRBD1	TGCGCCAGCAGCATATCCGGGACAGGGGTAGGGACCGGGGAGCTGTTTTTT	CASSISGTGVGTGELFF
once	TRBV18	TRBJ1-3	.	TGTGCCAGCTCACCTAACAGTCGTTCTGGAAACACCATATATTTT	CASSPNSRSGNTIYF
.	TRBV2	TRBJ1-1	TRBD1	TGTGCCAGCAGACTATCTACAGGGGGCTTGACTGAAGCTTTCTTT	CASRLSTGGLTEAFF
.	TRBV7-2	TRBJ2-3	TRBD1	TGTGCCAGCAGCCTCCAAACCGGGACAGGGTCAGATACGCAGTATTTT	CASSLQTGTGSDTQYF
.	TRBV6-4	TRBJ2-1	.	TGTGCCAGCAGCCCTTCTTCGTCGTGGAGTGAGCAGTTCTTC	CASSPSSSWSEQFF
.	TRBV24-1	TRBJ1-6	.	TGTGCCACCCCCGGGCCCAAGGGGTCCTTTTACCGTTCACCCCTCCACTTT	CATPGPKGSFYRSPLHF
.	TRBV9	TRBJ2-2	TRBD2	TGTGCCAGCAGCACCGGACTAGCGGGGGCGAACACCGGGGAGCTGTTTTTT	CASSTGLAGANTGELFF
.	TRBV6-1	TRBJ2-5	.	TGTGCCAGCAGTGAATTGAGGCTACAAGAGACCCAGTACTTC	CASSELRLQETQYF